Presented here are 4 T cell receptor beta chains from one specimen sequenced in a study of blood T cell repertoires in COVID-19. The protocol was immunoSEQ multiplex PCR, while the TCRdb copy is restricted to in-frame clones and leaves out a portion. Among some 140,000 clones, roughly 79% were seen once, and the ten largest hold 11%. Sequencing input: peripheral blood. The receptor set was obtained from a human donor in a cohort sampled during active COVID-19.

This clone was picked up a small number of times. This sequence joins TRBV12-5 and TRBJ2-4; a possible D gene is TRBD2 (5 bases). Germline V gives CDR1 LGHNT, CDR2 FRNRAP. Trimming shortened V by 6 bases and J by 2 bases, and 8 bases separated the two germline ends. This CDR3 comprises 13 residues. The CDR3 sequence is CASGGGPKNIQYF. The CDR3 region has the DNA TGTGCTAGTGGGGGCGGGCCCAAAAACATTCAGTACTTC.

The rearrangement links TRBV7-8 to TRBJ2-7; D may be TRBD2 (6 bases). The germline gives CDR1 SGHVS, CDR2 FQNEAQ. CDR3 length: 14 amino acids. V lost 3 bases and J lost 7, with 16 bases in between. The CDR3 protein is CASSLGGAVLEQYF. The DNA for the CDR3 is TGTGCCAGCAGCTTGGGCGGGGCCGTCCTGGAGCAGTACTTC.

This clone was recorded once. The chain joins TRBV5-6 to TRBJ2-1, with a weak D call TRBD2 (5 bases). V was trimmed by 4 bases and J by 0 bases, leaving 11 bases between them. The CDR3 runs to 15 residues. Germline assignment: CDR1 SGHDT and CDR2 YYEEEE. CDR3 residues: CASSLFAGSYNEQFF. The CDR3 coding sequence is TGTGCCAGCAGCCTTTTCGCGGGCTCCTACAATGAGCAGTTCTTC. Based on the CDR3 plus reference TRBV5-6 and TRBJ2-1, the full variable domain is DAGVTQSPTHLIKTRGQQVTLRCSPKSGHDTVSWYQQALGQGPQFIFQYYEEEERQRGNFPDRFSGHQFPNYSSELNVNALLLGDSALYLCASSLFAGSYNEQFFGPGTRLTVL.

This sequence joins TRBV6-1 and TRBJ2-2; no reliable D call. CDR3 size: 15 residues. The germline V gene encodes CDR1 MNHNS and CDR2 SASEGT. Trimming took 0 bases from V and 3 from J, leaving 8 bases between them. CDR3 loop: CASSEARLYTGELFF. The CDR3 nucleotides are TGTGCCAGCAGTGAAGCGAGGCTATACACCGGGGAGCTGTTTTTT.